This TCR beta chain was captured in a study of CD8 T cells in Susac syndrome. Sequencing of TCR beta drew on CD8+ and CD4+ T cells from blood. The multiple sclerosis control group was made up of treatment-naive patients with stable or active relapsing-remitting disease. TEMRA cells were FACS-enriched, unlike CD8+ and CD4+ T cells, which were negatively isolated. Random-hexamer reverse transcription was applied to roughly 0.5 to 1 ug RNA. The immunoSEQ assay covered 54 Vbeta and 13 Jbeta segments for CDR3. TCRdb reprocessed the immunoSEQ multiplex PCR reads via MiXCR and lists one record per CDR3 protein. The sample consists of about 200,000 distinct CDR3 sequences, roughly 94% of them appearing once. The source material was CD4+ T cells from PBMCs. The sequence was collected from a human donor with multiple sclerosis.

CDR3 bases: TGTGCCAGCAGCCAAATGGAAAGTAAAACTGAAGCTTTCTTT. It codes for CASSQMESKTEAFF. This sequence joins TRBV3-1 and TRBJ1-1; D is unclear. V was clipped by 2 bases and J by 5 bases, with 12 bases between them. Germline-derived CDR1 and CDR2 are LGHDT and YNNKEL (reference sequence). The CDR3 is made up of 14 amino acids.